The next 3 T cell receptor beta chains were all read from a single sample in a study of blood T cell repertoires in COVID-19 (dated by TCRdb to 2018 to 2021). Libraries were built with the immunoSEQ multiplex PCR assay. Not all clones reach the TCRdb copy of this immuneACCESS table, which keeps in-frame sequences only. Checked studies attribute under half of the gap to unresolved V genes and leave the rest unexplained. In all, the sample holds 85,000 to 120,000 clones, and about 80% of those were seen once. The ten largest clonotypes hold 11% to 15% of the sample. The sample consisted of peripheral blood. The receptor source for this set is a woman in her sixties or seventies with acute or convalescent COVID-19.

This clone was counted only a few times. The CDR3 nucleotides read TGCGCCAGCAGCCAGGGGGCAGGGGCTAATGAAAAACTGTTTTTT. Amino acids: CASSQGAGANEKLFF. This chain connects TRBV5-1 to TRBJ1-4; TRBD1 aligns across 8 bases. The V segment lost 4 bases and the J segment 3 bases; nucleotides outside the gene matches: 5. This CDR3 contains 15 residues. CDR1 is SGHRS and CDR2 is YFSETQ in the germline V gene.

This clone has more than one count but fewer than ten. This chain joins TRBV5-1 and TRBJ1-1, with D possibly TRBD1 on 5 matching bases. Germline CDR1 reads SGHRS; CDR2 reads YFSETQ. This CDR3 is built from 13 residues. The V gene lost 4 bases and the J gene lost 11 bases, with 18 bases spanning the gap. The CDR3 DNA follows: TGCGCCAGCAGCCCCTCGGGGGAGGGGACGGCTTTCTTT. As protein: CASSPSGEGTAFF.

This chain connects TRBV12-3 or TRBV12-4 to TRBJ2-7; D unresolved. V lost 3 bases and J lost 7, with 13 bases in between. The CDR3 consists of 13 residues. This chain's CDR3 is CASSLGAQREQYF. The CDR3, as DNA: TGTGCCAGCAGTTTGGGCGCCCAACGGGAGCAGTACTTC.